This T cell receptor (beta chain) came from a study of cytomegalovirus exposure and HLA in healthy donors. Overall study results and limits: With further analysis later on, most CMV-associated TCR beta chains appeared HLA-restricted. According to an earlier analysis, most TCR beta V segments yielded productive rearrangements about 90% or about 30% of the time.

This CDR3 has 15 amino acids. V dropped 5 bases and J dropped 7; count of bases not matched to a gene: 13. Germline V lookup: CDR1 SEHNR, CDR2 FQNEAQ (reference sequence). The PCR used 60 Vbeta and 13 Jbeta primers. TCRdb's table, derived via immunoSEQ multiplex PCR, lists solely in-frame clones and lacks some. The table lists fewer than 200,000 clones, about 64% of them singletons, with 1.4% to 1.5% in the top ten. As concerns this clone: The antigen is unknown.

Nominal health characterized the donors when sampled, though unrecorded immune exposures were likely. What was sequenced was PBMCs. The J gene is TRBJ1-1, the V gene TRBV7-9, with TRBD1 matching 7 bases. The clonotype comes from a man aged 50 or older in good health and CMV-seronegative. The CDR3 is CASSGGTAPGVEAFF. The CDR3 region has the DNA TGTGCCAGCAGCGGCGGGACAGCTCCGGGGGTTGAAGCTTTCTTT.